This T cell receptor beta chain was recovered during a study of T cells in Graves' hyperthyroidism and ophthalmopathy. Amplification of TCR beta CDR3 regions used RNA as the template. The study used the HTBI primer set for a first-round RT-PCR of the TCR CDR3. TCRdb used MiXCR to reprocess the multiplex PCR reads, holding one entry per CDR3 protein. The data show about 380,000 distinct CDR3 sequences, with around 20% seen just once and around two fifths held by the top ten. This clonotype was recorded at least ten times. The CDR3 is 12 amino acids. Germline CDR1 is SGHAT and CDR2 is FQNNGV. The V gene lost 5 bases and the J gene lost 5 bases, with 9 bases spanning the gap.

The rearrangement joins TRBV11-2 to TRBJ2-5; D is undetermined. The sequenced sample was blood. The clonotype originates from a man aged 18 to 29 with Graves' ophthalmopathy. The CDR3 bases are TGTGCCAGCAGCCACGTCGAGGAGACCCAGTACTTC. This translates into CASSHVEETQYF.